The sequence of this T cell receptor beta chain was determined in a study of OX40 agonist ivuxolimab in advanced cancers. For the study at large: Patients got intravenous ivuxolimab at 0.01 to 10 mg/kg every 2 weeks. Hepatocellular carcinoma, melanoma, renal cell or head and neck cancer occurred in dose-escalation patients. Three patients, one with hepatocellular carcinoma and two with cutaneous melanoma, responded partially.

Peripheral blood came from all dose cohorts at three timepoints. The table came from immunoSEQ multiplex PCR; TCRdb's copy has only in-frame clones and leaves some out. The table includes about 20,000 clones, 75% to 85% detected once. From germline, CDR1 is MGHRA and CDR2 YSYEKL. Trimming left V 1 base short and J 1 base short, with 11 bases between. This CDR3 has 15 amino acids. The chain joins TRBV4-1 to TRBJ2-7; TRBD1 is a possible D gene (5 bases). The TCR was taken from an adult with an advanced solid tumor such as melanoma, head and neck, liver or kidney cancer. The source material was CD4+ or CD8+ T cells sorted from blood, sampled in a trial of the OX40 agonist ivuxolimab. The CDR3 loop is CASSQVGQGSYEQYF. CDR3 nucleotides: TGCGCCAGCAGCCAAGTGGGCCAGGGATCCTACGAGCAGTACTTC.